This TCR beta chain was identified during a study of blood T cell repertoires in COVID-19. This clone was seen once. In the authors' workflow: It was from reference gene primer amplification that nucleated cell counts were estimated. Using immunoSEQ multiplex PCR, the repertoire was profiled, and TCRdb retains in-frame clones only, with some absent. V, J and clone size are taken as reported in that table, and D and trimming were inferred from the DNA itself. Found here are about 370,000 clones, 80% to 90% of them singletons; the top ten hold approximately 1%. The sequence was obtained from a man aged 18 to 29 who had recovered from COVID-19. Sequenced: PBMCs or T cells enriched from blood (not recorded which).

Here the CDR3 DNA reads TGTGCCAGTAGTATTGGGGACAGGTACTACGAGCAGTACTTC. Protein sequence: CASSIGDRYYEQYF. The chain uses TRBV19 and TRBJ2-7; 8 bases are shared with TRBD1. The CDR3 is 14 residues long. J lost 3 bases, V lost 3 bases, and 4 bases had no gene match. The germline V gene has CDR1 LNHDA and CDR2 SQIVND (reference sequence). Based on the CDR3 plus reference TRBV19 and TRBJ2-7, the full variable domain is DGGITQSPKYLFRKEGQNVTLSCEQNLNHDAMYWYRQDPGQGLRLIYYSQIVNDFQKGDIAEGYSVSREKKESFPLTVTSAQKNPTAFYLCASSIGDRYYEQYFGPGTRLTVT.